Below, 6 T cell receptor beta chains from the same sample are listed, as sequenced in a study of blood T cell repertoires in COVID-19. Sequencing was performed with immunoSEQ multiplex PCR; in TCRdb, only in-frame clones are kept and a portion is missing. The sample lists roughly 180,000 clones, around 85% seen once, with 7.5% to 9.5% in the top ten. The sample comprised peripheral blood. The source of these receptors is a woman aged 60 to 75 with acute or convalescent COVID-19.

The rearrangement links TRBV7-9 to TRBJ2-7, with TRBD2 matching 7 bases. V gave up 1 base and J gave up 0 bases; unmatched junction bases: 3. Per the germline V gene, CDR1 is SEHNR and CDR2 is FQNEAQ (reference sequence). CDR3 length equals 15 residues. The CDR3 here is CASSLGGGSSYEQYF. The CDR3 coding sequence is TGTGCCAGCAGCTTAGGCGGGGGAAGCTCCTACGAGCAGTACTTC.

The J gene is TRBJ1-2, the V gene TRBV4-2, with 11 bases that match TRBD1. V was pared by 0 bases and J by 2 bases, with 8 bases of the junction left unmatched. Germline loops: CDR1 LGHNA, CDR2 YNFKEQ. This CDR3 has 18 amino acids. Here the CDR3 reads CASSQDLGQGGANYGYTF. The CDR3 coding sequence is TGTGCCAGCAGCCAAGATCTGGGACAGGGGGGAGCCAACTATGGCTACACCTTC.

V usage is TRBV28 and J usage is TRBJ1-6, with D possibly being TRBD1 (6 bases). CDR1 and CDR2 from the germline V gene are MDHEN and SYDVKM. The V end was cut by 7 bases, the J end by 6 bases, with 10 bases between. The CDR3 is made up of 13 amino acids. The CDR3, as DNA: TGTGCCAGCAAAGGGGGGGCTAATTCACCCCTCCACTTT. Its translation: CASKGGANSPLHF.

The chain carries TRBV9 and TRBJ2-1; D perhaps matches TRBD2 (6 bases). The CDR3 extends over 14 amino acids. CDR1 is SGDLS, CDR2 YYNGEE, per germline. V was clipped by 5 bases and J by 8 bases, with 17 bases between them. In DNA, the CDR3 is TGTGCCAGCAGTGCCGGAACTAGCAGCGATGAGCAGTTCTTC. Protein product: CASSAGTSSDEQFF.

The chain combines TRBV18 with TRBJ2-1; D might be TRBD1 (6 bases). CDR3 length equals 16 residues. Germline loops: CDR1 KGHSH, CDR2 LQKENI. V lost 1 base, J lost 0 bases, and 10 bases lay in between. The CDR3: CASSPRGQSSYNEQFF. The CDR3 DNA reads as TGTGCCAGCTCACCACGCGGACAGAGCTCCTACAATGAGCAGTTCTTC.

The chain links TRBV5-5 to TRBJ1-4, with D tentatively TRBD1 (5 bases). The V gene lost 1 base and the J gene lost 4 bases, with 8 bases spanning the gap. The CDR3 covers 14 residues. The germline gives CDR1 SGHKS, CDR2 YYEKEE (reference sequence). CDR3 sequence reads: CASSLYGGNEKLFF. In DNA form, the CDR3 reads TGTGCCAGCAGCTTGTACGGGGGTAATGAAAAACTGTTTTTT.